This TCR beta chain was captured in a study of brain T cells in children with intractable seizures. Study-level findings and limits: Viral specificity was inferred only from CDR3 similarity; HCMV serostatus was unknown. Clones missing pre-surgery may reflect undersampling of that blood sample.

The CDR3 is 15 residues long. CDR1 and CDR2 (germline): SGHDT, YYEEEE. Trimming took off 4 bases at V and 7 bases at J, with 20 bases between the two ends. The method was immunoSEQ multiplex PCR; TCRdb's version includes in-frame clones alone and lacks a portion of them. The sample shows roughly 80,000 clones, around 93% of them seen only once. On this clone: What it binds is not known.

Surgery cases with the highest brain T cell transcript signatures were chosen for sequencing. This material consisted of peripheral blood, taken at surgery. This receptor was taken from a boy in the first two years of life with tuberous sclerosis and intractable seizures. The gene calls are TRBV5-6 and TRBJ1-1, with a tentative D call TRBD1 (5 bases). CDR3 DNA sequence: TGTGCCAGCAGCCCCGACCCGGGGGGGGTGAGTGAAGCTTTCTTT. Its translation: CASSPDPGGVSEAFF.